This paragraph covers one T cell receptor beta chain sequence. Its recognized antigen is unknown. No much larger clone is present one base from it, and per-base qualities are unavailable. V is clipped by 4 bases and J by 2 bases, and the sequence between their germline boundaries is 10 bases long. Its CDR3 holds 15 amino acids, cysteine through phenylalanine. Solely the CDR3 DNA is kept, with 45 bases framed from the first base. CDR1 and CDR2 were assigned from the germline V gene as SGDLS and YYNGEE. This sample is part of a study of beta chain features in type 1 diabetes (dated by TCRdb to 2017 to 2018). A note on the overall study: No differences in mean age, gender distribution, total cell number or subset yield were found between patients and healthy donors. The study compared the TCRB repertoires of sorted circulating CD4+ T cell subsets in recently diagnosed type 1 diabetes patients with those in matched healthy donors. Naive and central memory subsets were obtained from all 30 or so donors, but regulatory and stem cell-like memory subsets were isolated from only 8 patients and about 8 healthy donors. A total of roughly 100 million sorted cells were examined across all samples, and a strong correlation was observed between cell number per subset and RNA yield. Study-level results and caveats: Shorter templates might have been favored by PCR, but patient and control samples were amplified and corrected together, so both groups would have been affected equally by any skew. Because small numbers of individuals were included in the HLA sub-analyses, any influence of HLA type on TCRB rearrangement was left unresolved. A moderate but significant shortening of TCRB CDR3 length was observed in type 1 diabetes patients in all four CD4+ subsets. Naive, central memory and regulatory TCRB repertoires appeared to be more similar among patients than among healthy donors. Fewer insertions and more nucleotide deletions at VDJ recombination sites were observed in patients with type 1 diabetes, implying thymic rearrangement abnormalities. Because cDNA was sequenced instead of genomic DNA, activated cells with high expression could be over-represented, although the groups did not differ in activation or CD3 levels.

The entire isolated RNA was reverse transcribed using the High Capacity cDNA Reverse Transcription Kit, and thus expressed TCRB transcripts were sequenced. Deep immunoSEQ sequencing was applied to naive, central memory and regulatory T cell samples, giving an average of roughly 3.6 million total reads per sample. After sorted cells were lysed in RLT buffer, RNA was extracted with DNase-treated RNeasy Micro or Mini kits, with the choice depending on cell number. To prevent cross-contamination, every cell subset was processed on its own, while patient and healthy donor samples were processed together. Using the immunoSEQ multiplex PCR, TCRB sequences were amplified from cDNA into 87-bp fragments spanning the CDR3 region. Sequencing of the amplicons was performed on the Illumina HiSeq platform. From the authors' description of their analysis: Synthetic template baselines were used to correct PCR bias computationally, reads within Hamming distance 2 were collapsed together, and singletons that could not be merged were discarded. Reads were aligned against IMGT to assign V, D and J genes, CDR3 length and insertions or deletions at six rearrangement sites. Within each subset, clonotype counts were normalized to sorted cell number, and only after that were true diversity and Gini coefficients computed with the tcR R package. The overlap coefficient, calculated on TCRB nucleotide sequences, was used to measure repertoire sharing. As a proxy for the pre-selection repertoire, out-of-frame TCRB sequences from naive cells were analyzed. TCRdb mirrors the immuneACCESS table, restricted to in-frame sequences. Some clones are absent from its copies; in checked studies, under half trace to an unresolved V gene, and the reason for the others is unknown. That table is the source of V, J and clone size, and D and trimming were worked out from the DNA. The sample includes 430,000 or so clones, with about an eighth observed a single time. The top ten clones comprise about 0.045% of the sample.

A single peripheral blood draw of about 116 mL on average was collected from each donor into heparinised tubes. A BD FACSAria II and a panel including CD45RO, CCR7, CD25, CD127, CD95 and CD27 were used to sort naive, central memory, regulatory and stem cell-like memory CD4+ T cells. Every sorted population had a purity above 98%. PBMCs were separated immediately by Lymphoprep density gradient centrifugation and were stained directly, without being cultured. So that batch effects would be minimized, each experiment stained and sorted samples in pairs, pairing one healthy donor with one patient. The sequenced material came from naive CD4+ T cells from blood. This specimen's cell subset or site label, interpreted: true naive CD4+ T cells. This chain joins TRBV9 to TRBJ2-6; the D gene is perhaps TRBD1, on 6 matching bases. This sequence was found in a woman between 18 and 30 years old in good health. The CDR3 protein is CASSRNRAGANVLTF. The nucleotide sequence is TGTGCCAGCAGCCGGAACAGGGCTGGGGCCAACGTCCTGACTTTC.